This T cell receptor beta chain was found in a study of human T cells and chemical hapten exposure. The time point was: patch test 3, about 24 weeks after DPC sensitization. Treatment here: therapeutic diphenylcyclopropenone sensitization with weekly scalp DPC. The germline V gene encodes CDR1 ENHRY and CDR2 SYGVKD. V lost 1 base and J 7 bases, leaving 7 bases between the germline ends. CDR3 size: 12 residues. Unique molecular identifiers were attached to individual cDNA molecules during library preparation. In TCRdb, the RACE reads were re-called with MiXCR into one record per CDR3 protein. This table holds 85,000 to 100,000 distinct CDR3 sequences, roughly 27% found once. Whole-study findings and limits: Significantly greater numbers of large CDR3 similarity clusters came from expanded TCRs than from controls.

Worth noting for this clonotype: Its target is unknown.

V gene TRBV10-3 combines with J gene TRBJ1-1; no firm D call. This clonotype originated in a man between 40 and 49 years old with alopecia areata. Some clones in this sample may be carry-over from other donors' samples. The specimen was whole blood, collected in connection with sensitization to the hapten diphenylcyclopropenone (DPC). The CDR3 coding sequence is TGTGCCATCAGTGAGTTAGCCGTTGAAGCTTTCTTT. Translated, it gives CAISELAVEAFF.